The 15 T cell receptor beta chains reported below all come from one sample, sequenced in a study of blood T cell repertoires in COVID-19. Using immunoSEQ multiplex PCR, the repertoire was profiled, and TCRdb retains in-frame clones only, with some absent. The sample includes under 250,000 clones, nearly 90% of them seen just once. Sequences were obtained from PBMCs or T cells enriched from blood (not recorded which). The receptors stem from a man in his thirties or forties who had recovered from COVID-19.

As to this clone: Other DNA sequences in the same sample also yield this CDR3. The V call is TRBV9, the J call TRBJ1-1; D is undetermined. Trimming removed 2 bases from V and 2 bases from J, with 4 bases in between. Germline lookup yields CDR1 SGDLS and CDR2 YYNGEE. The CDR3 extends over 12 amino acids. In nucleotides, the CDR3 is TGTGCCAGCAGCGTGTCTAACACTGAAGCTTTCTTT. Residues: CASSVSNTEAFF.

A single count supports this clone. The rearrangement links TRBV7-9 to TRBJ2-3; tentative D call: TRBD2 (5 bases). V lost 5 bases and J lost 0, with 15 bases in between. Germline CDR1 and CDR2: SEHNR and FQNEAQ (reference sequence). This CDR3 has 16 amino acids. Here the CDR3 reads CASSAWTGQSTDTQYF. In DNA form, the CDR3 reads TGTGCCAGCAGCGCCTGGACTGGCCAGAGCACAGATACGCAGTATTTT.

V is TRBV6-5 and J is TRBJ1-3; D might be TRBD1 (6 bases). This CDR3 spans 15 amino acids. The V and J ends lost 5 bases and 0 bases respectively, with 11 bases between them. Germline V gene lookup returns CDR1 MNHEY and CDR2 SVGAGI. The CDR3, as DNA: TGTGCCAGCAGTCCTGACAGGATCTCTGGAAACACCATATATTTT. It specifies CASSPDRISGNTIYF.

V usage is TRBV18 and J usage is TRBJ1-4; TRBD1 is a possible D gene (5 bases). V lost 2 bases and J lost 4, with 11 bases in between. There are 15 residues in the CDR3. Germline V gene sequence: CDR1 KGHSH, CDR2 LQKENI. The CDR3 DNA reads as TGTGCCAGCTCACCAAAAGGGGCAGATAATGAAAAACTGTTTTTT. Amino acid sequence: CASSPKGADNEKLFF.

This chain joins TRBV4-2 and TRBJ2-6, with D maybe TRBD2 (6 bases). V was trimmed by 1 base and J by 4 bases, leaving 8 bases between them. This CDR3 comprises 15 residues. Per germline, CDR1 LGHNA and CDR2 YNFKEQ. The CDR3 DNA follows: TGTGCCAGCAGCCAAGCGGGGGTCGGGGCCAACGTCCTGACTTTC. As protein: CASSQAGVGANVLTF.

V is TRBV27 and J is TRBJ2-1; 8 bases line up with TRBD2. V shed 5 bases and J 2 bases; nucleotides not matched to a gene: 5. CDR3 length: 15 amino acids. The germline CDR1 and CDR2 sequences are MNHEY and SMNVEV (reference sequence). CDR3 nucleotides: TGTGCCAGCAGTAAAGCGGGGGCGACCTACAATGAGCAGTTCTTC. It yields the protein CASSKAGATYNEQFF.

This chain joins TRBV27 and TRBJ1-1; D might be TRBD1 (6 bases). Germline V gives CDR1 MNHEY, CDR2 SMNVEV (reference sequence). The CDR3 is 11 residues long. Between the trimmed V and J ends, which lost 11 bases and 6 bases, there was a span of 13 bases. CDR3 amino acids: CAVGARSEAFF. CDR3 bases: TGTGCCGTGGGGGCGAGGTCTGAAGCTTTCTTT.

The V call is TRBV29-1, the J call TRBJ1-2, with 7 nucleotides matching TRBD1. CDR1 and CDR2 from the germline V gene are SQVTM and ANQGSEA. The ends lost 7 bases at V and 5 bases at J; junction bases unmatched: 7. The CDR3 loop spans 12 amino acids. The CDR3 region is CSATNRGYGYTF. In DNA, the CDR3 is TGCAGCGCCACCAACAGGGGATATGGCTACACCTTC.

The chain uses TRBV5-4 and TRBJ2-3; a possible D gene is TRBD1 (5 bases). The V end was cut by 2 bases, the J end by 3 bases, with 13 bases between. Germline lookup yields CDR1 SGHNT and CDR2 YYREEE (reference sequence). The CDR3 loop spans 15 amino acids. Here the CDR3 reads CASSLVGVRTDTQYF. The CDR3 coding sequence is TGTGCCAGCAGCTTAGTAGGGGTTAGAACAGATACGCAGTATTTT. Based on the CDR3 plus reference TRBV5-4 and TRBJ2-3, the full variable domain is ETGVTQSPTHLIKTRGQQVTLRCSSQSGHNTVSWYQQALGQGPQFIFQYYREEENGRGNFPPRFSGLQFPNYSSELNVNALELDDSALYLCASSLVGVRTDTQYFGPGTRLTVL.

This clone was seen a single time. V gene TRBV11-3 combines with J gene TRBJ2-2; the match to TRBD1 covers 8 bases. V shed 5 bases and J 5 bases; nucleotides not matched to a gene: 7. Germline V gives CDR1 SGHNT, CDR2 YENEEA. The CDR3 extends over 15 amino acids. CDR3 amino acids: CASSPGQGWTGELFF. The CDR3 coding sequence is TGTGCCAGCAGCCCAGGACAGGGATGGACCGGGGAGCTGTTTTTT.

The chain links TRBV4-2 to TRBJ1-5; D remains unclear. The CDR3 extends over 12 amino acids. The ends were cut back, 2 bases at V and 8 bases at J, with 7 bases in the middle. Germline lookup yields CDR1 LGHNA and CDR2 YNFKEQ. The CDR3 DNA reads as TGTGCCAGCAGCCAACGTAGTGAGCCCCAGCATTTT. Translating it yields CASSQRSEPQHF.

The CDR3, as DNA: TGTGCCAGCAGTGACCGGGCCTATAATTCACCCCTCCACTTT. It encodes CASSDRAYNSPLHF. The chain couples TRBV2 to TRBJ1-6; D not resolved. Germline CDR1 reads SNHLY; CDR2 reads FYNNEI. The CDR3 totals 14 residues. V was shortened by 3 bases and J by 2 bases, with 5 bases between the two germline ends.

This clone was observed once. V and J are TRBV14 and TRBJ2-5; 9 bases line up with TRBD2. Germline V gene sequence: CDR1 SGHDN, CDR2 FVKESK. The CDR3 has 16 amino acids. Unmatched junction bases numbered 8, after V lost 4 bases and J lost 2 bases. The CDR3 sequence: CASSPLAGDKQETQYF. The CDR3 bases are TGTGCCAGCAGCCCGTTAGCGGGAGACAAGCAAGAGACCCAGTACTTC.

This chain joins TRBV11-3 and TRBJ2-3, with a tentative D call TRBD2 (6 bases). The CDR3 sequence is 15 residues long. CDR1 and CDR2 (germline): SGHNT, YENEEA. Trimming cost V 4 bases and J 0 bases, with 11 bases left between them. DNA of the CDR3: TGTGCCAGCAGCTACGACGGGAGCAGCACAGATACGCAGTATTTT. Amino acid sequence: CASSYDGSSTDTQYF.

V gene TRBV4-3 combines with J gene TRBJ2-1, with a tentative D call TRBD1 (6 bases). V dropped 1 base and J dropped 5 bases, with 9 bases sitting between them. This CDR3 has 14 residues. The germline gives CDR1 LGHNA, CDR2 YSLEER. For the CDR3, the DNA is TGCGCCAGCAGCCAAGTCACAGGGAACAATGAGCAGTTCTTC. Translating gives CASSQVTGNNEQFF.